This TCR beta chain comes out of a study of vaccination and CD4 T cells after COVID-19 (dated by TCRdb to the early 2020s). Background on the whole study: Convalescent patients had a positive SARS-CoV-2 result on nasal swab PCR, and of these patients, several had mild disease and one had severe disease. The convalescent cohort comprised six males and four females, including two Hispanic individuals, seven Caucasians, two Asians and one multiracial person. Participants got two doses of the Pfizer-BioNTech BNT162b2 vaccine (n=8) or two doses of the Moderna mRNA-1273 vaccine (n=2). Post-COVID blood samples were collected from convalescent patients a median of approximately 100 days after diagnosis, with a range of about 30 to 161 days. Post-vaccine blood samples were obtained a median of around 74 days after the second vaccine dose, with a range of about 12 to 241 days. For stimulating the cultures, overlapping spike peptide pools were used, derived from SARS-CoV-2 as well as from the common cold coronaviruses HCoV-NL63, HCoV-OC43 and HCoV-229E. In control cultures, a CEFX viral epitope pool was used as positive control, an HIV-1 Nef peptide pool was used as negative control, or no peptide was added. In nine to eleven COVID-19 convalescent patients and a few infection-naive healthy vaccine recipients, researchers compared the spike-specific CD4+ TCR repertoire from before mRNA vaccination with the repertoire from after. Overall study outcomes, separate from this receptor: In convalescent patients, nearly all vaccine-specific clones (304 of 307) were found to be mono-reactive for SARS-CoV-2 spike rather than cross-reactive with common cold coronaviruses. Relatively few convalescent patients were included in the study, and early timepoints after natural infection were not analyzed. The median number of SARS-CoV-2-reactive clonotypes rose from fewer than 25 after infection to 30 to 45 after vaccination, but the change was not significant. In convalescent patients, a median roughly 86% of post-vaccine SARS-CoV-2-reactive clones were detected only after vaccination, suggesting vaccine-specific priming.

Reading the label with the study, this specimen's treatment or condition is: roughly 10-day PBMC culture with coronavirus spike peptide pools or control peptides (ViraFEST assay). The study used the ViraFEST assay, which expanded antigen-specific T cells with peptide pools and then identified expanded clonotypes by TCR sequencing. Positive SARS-CoV-2 PCR tests in the convalescent patients dated from March to December 2020, before Alpha, Beta and Delta variants emerged in the United States. PBMCs were cultured at roughly 1.9 million per well in IMDM supplemented with approximately 5.4% human AB serum and around 10 IU/ml IL-2, with about 10 ug/ml peptide pools added. Half of the culture medium was replaced with fresh IL-2-containing medium on days 3 and 7. After 10 days of culture, CD4+ T cells were isolated by negative selection with the EasySep CD4+ T cell isolation kit. PBMCs were separated from whole blood using Ficoll-Paque Plus gradient centrifugation and then either used fresh or cryopreserved at -140C. Triplicate wells were generally used for each culture condition.

The library was built by means of PCR. DNA from cultured CD4+ T cells was subjected to TCR sequencing with the Oncomine TCR Beta short-read assay at the Johns Hopkins FTIC core. Genomic DNA was extracted from the cultured CD4+ T cells with the QIAamp micro DNA kit. The Oncomine TCR Beta libraries from cultured CD4+ T cells were pooled using unique dual indexes and then sequenced on an Illumina iSeq 100. Per the authors' processing: Non-productive sequences were removed, and CDR3s that did not start with C, did not end with F or W, or were shorter than 7 amino acids were discarded. The MANAFEST web application was used to identify antigen-specific clonotypes by comparing peptide-stimulated wells against reference wells and other culture wells. Positive clones required FDR below 0.05, an odds ratio above 5, and productive frequency above 0.1% in at least two of three replicate wells. Clonotypes that were significantly expanded in both SARS-CoV-2 spike wells and at least one common cold coronavirus spike condition were defined as cross-reactive. Using R version 3.6.1, CDR3 homology was evaluated through Levenshtein distances (stringdist) along with unrooted phylogenetic trees (ape). TCRdb redid the processing of the public reads, applying fastp at Q25 and MiXCR, and retained in-frame beta chains. One record per CDR3 amino acid sequence lists the most common genes and DNA. The V and J calls here are based on TCRdb, not the publication. Here the sample has fewer than 20,000 distinct CDR3 sequences; roughly 61% occur a single time. In total, the top ten clones hold approximately 12% of the sample.

The table lists this clonotype with a count of one. No antigen is known for it. Base qualities are not at hand, and no much larger clone is one base apart. One read alone is weak evidence. Specimen: CD4+ T cells from blood, cultured in vitro. The TCR sequence derives from a human donor who had recovered from COVID-19.

The CDR3 amino acid sequence is: CASSLLVDNSPLHF. The DNA is as follows: TGTGCCAGCAGCCTCTTAGTTGACAATTCACCCCTCCACTTT. The chain employs TRBV14 and TRBJ1-6, with the D gene too uncertain to name. CDR1 SGHDN and CDR2 FVKESK are derived from the germline V gene. Taken from cysteine to phenylalanine, the CDR3 has 14 residues. Solely the CDR3 DNA is kept, with 42 bases framed from the first base. V lost 4 bases and J lost 7 bases; the stretch between them is 11 bases long.